The 21 T cell receptor beta chains reported below all come from one sample, sequenced in a study of shared clonotypes between healthy human individuals. Generated by immunoSEQ multiplex PCR, the TCRdb table keeps only in-frame clones and is missing some. The sample shows 950,000 to 1,100,000 clones, about three quarters of them seen only once. Sequences were obtained from memory CD4+ T cells sorted from blood. Subset given: CD45RA-negative fraction. These receptors were taken from a young man in good health.

DNA for the CDR3: TGTGCCAGTAGATTTAGCAATCAGCCCCAGCATTTT. It specifies CASRFSNQPQHF. This sequence joins TRBV19 and TRBJ1-5; no definite D call. CDR3 length: 12 residues. The germline V gene has CDR1 LNHDA and CDR2 SQIVND (reference sequence). The germline V and J ends were trimmed by 6 bases and 0 bases, with 3 bases remaining between them.

This chain joins TRBV13 and TRBJ2-2; D unclear. The CDR3 is 14 amino acids. Germline CDR1 and CDR2: PRHDT and FYEKMQ (reference sequence). Trimming pared 6 bases from V and 2 bases from J, leaving 10 bases between. CDR3 sequence reads: CASRLGSNTGELFF. In DNA, the CDR3 is TGTGCCAGCAGACTGGGTTCTAACACCGGGGAGCTGTTTTTT.

This rearrangement joins TRBV6-5 to TRBJ1-1; D is undetermined. The CDR3 contains 11 residues. V lost 6 bases and J 11 bases, leaving 13 bases between the germline ends. Germline V gene data show CDR1 as MNHEY and CDR2 as SVGAGI. The DNA for the CDR3 is TGTGCCAGCAGCCCGACTCAGGAGGCTTTCTTT. Translating it yields CASSPTQEAFF.

The chain combines TRBV18 with TRBJ1-5, with TRBD1 matching 7 bases. CDR3 length: 14 residues. Losses at the gene ends were 3 bases for V and 8 bases for J; bases not matched to a gene: 7. Germline V CDR1 and CDR2: KGHSH, LQKENI. As DNA, the CDR3 is TGTGCCAGCTCACCCAGAGGGGGCTCTGAGCCCCAGCATTTT. Protein product: CASSPRGGSEPQHF.

The V gene is TRBV7-2, the J gene TRBJ2-1; 15 bases line up with TRBD2. The CDR3 has 19 residues. Germline V gene lookup returns CDR1 SGHTA and CDR2 FQGNSA. After removal of 5 bases from V and 0 bases from J, the junction contained 8 bases not matched to a gene. The CDR3 reads CASSRRGLAGGTSYNEQFF. Here the CDR3 DNA reads TGTGCCAGCAGCCGACGCGGACTAGCGGGAGGGACCTCCTACAATGAGCAGTTCTTC. Full variable domain (missing parts from reference TRBV7-2 and TRBJ2-1): GAGVSQSPSNKVTEKGKDVELRCDPISGHTALYWYRQSLGQGLEFLIYFQGNSAPDKSGLPSDRFSAERTGGSVSTLTIQRTQQEDSAVYLCASSRRGLAGGTSYNEQFFGPGTRLTVL.

This clone has a single count. Other nucleotide sequences from this sample produce the same CDR3. The rearrangement uses TRBV30 and TRBJ2-7; a possible D gene is TRBD1 (6 bases). V was pared by 0 bases and J by 7 bases, with 10 bases between. The CDR3 totals 12 residues. In germline, CDR1 is GTSNPN, CDR2 SVGIG (reference sequence). The CDR3 DNA sequence: TGTGCCTGGAGTGTTCAGGGGCGAGAGCAGTACTTC. The encoded protein is CAWSVQGREQYF. The full variable domain, rest sourced from reference TRBV30 and TRBJ2-7, is SQTIHQWPATLVQPVGSPLSLECTVEGTSNPNLYWYRQAAGRGLQLLFYSVGIGQISSEVPQNLSASRPQDRQFILSSKKLLLSDSGFYLCAWSVQGREQYFGPGTRLTVT.

The chain recombines TRBV6-1 with TRBJ1-1; 10 positions agree with TRBD1. The junction had 6 bases not matched to a gene; V was cut back by 5 bases and J by 6 bases. CDR1 and CDR2 from the germline V gene are MNHNS and SASEGT. The CDR3 covers 14 residues. The CDR3 DNA is TGTGCCAGCAGTCGGGACAGGGGCTCTTCTGAAGCTTTCTTT. Its translation is CASSRDRGSSEAFF.

With regard to this clone: Different DNA sequences within this sample yield the same CDR3. The rearrangement uses TRBV10-1 and TRBJ2-7; no definite D call. Germline CDR1 WNHNN, CDR2 SYGVQD (reference sequence). V was cut by 4 bases and J by 3 bases, with 4 bases left in between. The CDR3 is made up of 11 amino acids. CDR3 loop: CASSGGYEQYF. Here the CDR3 DNA reads TGCGCCAGCAGTGGAGGCTACGAGCAGTACTTC.

The chain recombines TRBV6-5 with TRBJ1-3; D is unclear. The CDR3 runs to 14 residues. V lost 5 bases and J lost 5, with 13 bases in between. Looked up from germline, CDR1 is MNHEY and CDR2 is SVGAGI. CDR3 bases: TGTGCCAGCAGTGCGGGGTCGGCTCGAAACACCATATATTTT. Translating it yields CASSAGSARNTIYF.

The chain recombines TRBV6-1 with TRBJ1-4; D uncertain. Trimming took 0 bases from V and 3 from J, leaving 8 bases between them. In germline, CDR1 is MNHNS, CDR2 SASEGT. The CDR3 totals 15 residues. The CDR3 protein is CASSEALQSNEKLFF. DNA for the CDR3: TGTGCCAGCAGTGAAGCGCTACAGTCTAATGAAAAACTGTTTTTT.

CDR3 in amino acids: CASSEVSGSIQYF. The CDR3 nucleotides are TGTGCCAGCAGTGAAGTAAGTGGATCCATTCAGTACTTC. V usage is TRBV6-1 and J usage is TRBJ2-4; unclear D gene. CDR1 and CDR2 (germline): MNHNS, SASEGT. The ends were cut back, 1 base at V and 9 bases at J, with 10 bases in the middle. The CDR3 runs to 13 residues.

This clone was observed at least ten times. The V call is TRBV9, the J call TRBJ2-7; possibly TRBD2 for D (5 bases). Germline V gene lookup returns CDR1 SGDLS and CDR2 YYNGEE. This CDR3 spans 13 amino acids. Between the trimmed V and J ends, which lost 1 base and 5 bases, there was a span of 10 bases. CDR3 residues: CASSVNGGHEQYF. DNA of the CDR3: TGTGCCAGCAGCGTAAACGGAGGCCACGAGCAGTACTTC.

The rearrangement uses TRBV18 and TRBJ2-3; the match to TRBD2 covers 12 bases. Trimming cost V 3 bases and J 2 bases; bases outside gene matches: 3. From germline, CDR1 is KGHSH and CDR2 LQKENI. The CDR3 length is 16 residues. CDR3 sequence reads: CASSPGLAGSTDTQYF. CDR3 nucleotide sequence: TGTGCCAGCTCACCCGGACTAGCGGGGTCCACAGATACGCAGTATTTT. The full variable domain, in which reference TRBV18 and TRBJ2-3 provide the parts outside the CDR3, is NAGVMQNPRHLVRRRGQEARLRCSPMKGHSHVYWYRQLPEEGLKFMVYLQKENIIDESGMPKERFSAEFPKEGPSILRIQQVVRGDSAAYFCASSPGLAGSTDTQYFGPGTRLTVL.

The V and J genes are TRBV29-1 and TRBJ1-1; D might be TRBD1 (6 bases). The CDR3 runs to 12 residues. Germline assignment: CDR1 SQVTM and CDR2 ANQGSEA. The ends were cut back, 7 bases at V and 4 bases at J, with 13 bases in the middle. CDR3 bases: TGCAGCGGGGGGGACACCTCCACTGAAGCTTTCTTT. Translating it yields CSGGDTSTEAFF. Looking up the rest from reference TRBV29-1 and TRBJ1-1 gives the full variable domain: SAVISQKPSRDICQRGTSLTIQCQVDSQVTMMFWYRQQPGQSLTLIATANQGSEATYESGFVIDKFPISRPNLTFSTLTVSNMSPEDSSIYLCSGGDTSTEAFFGQGTRLTVV.

The chain is built from TRBV29-1 and TRBJ1-6; D is ambiguous. Germline V CDR1 and CDR2: SQVTM, ANQGSEA. This CDR3 contains 18 residues. V lost 2 bases and J lost 5, with 22 bases in between. In nucleotides, the CDR3 is TGCAGCGTTGAACGTATCTTCACGAACTTACAAAATAATTCACCCCTCCACTTT. It yields the protein CSVERIFTNLQNNSPLHF.

The chain carries TRBV5-4 and TRBJ2-1; D could derive from TRBD1 or TRBD2 (5 bases each). There are 13 residues in the CDR3. From germline, CDR1 is SGHNT and CDR2 YYREEE (reference sequence). The V gene lost 4 bases and the J gene lost 8 bases, with 13 bases spanning the gap. CDR3 protein: CASSLPGTDEQFF. Written as DNA, the CDR3 is TGTGCCAGCAGCCTCCCAGGGACGGATGAGCAGTTCTTC.

This clone showed up just once. V gene TRBV18 combines with J gene TRBJ1-6; D call uncertain. V was trimmed by 3 bases and J by 0 bases, leaving 9 bases between them. CDR3 length: 16 amino acids. The germline V gene encodes CDR1 KGHSH and CDR2 LQKENI. The CDR3 sequence is CASSPIDSSYNSPLHF. The CDR3 DNA is TGTGCCAGCTCACCTATCGATAGCTCCTATAATTCACCCCTCCACTTT.

The chain carries TRBV18 and TRBJ2-3, with 7 nucleotides matching TRBD1. Trimming at V came to 1 base and at J to 10 bases, leaving 5 bases not matched to a gene. CDR1 is KGHSH and CDR2 is LQKENI in the germline V gene. This CDR3 region has 13 residues. CDR3 coding DNA: TGTGCCAGCTCACCACATGAGGGGGCTCCGCAGTATTTT. As protein: CASSPHEGAPQYF.

In its sample, this clone was seen once. V and J are TRBV7-3 and TRBJ2-3, with D perhaps matching TRBD1 or TRBD2 (5 bases each). The germline V gene has CDR1 SGHTA and CDR2 FQGTGA. This CDR3 has 15 residues. V lost 0 bases and J 3 bases, leaving 10 bases between the germline ends. For the CDR3, the DNA is TGTGCCAGCAGCTTAACGGGGGTCCGAACAGATACGCAGTATTTT. Residues: CASSLTGVRTDTQYF.

The genes are TRBV10-1 and TRBJ1-1; D perhaps matches TRBD1 (6 bases). The CDR3 loop spans 12 amino acids. V dropped 4 bases and J dropped 7 bases, with 10 bases sitting between them. The germline V gene encodes CDR1 WNHNN and CDR2 SYGVQD (reference sequence). CDR3 sequence (DNA): TGCGCCAGCAGTGCCGGACAGTTTGAAGCTTTCTTT. Protein sequence: CASSAGQFEAFF.

The chain couples TRBV2 to TRBJ2-3; weak D call: TRBD1 (5 bases). The germline V gene encodes CDR1 SNHLY and CDR2 FYNNEI. This CDR3 spans 12 amino acids. Between the trimmed V and J ends, which lost 6 bases and 2 bases, there was a span of 6 bases. In DNA, the CDR3 is TGTGCCAGCAGGACAGACACAGATACGCAGTATTTT. Translated, it gives CASRTDTDTQYF.